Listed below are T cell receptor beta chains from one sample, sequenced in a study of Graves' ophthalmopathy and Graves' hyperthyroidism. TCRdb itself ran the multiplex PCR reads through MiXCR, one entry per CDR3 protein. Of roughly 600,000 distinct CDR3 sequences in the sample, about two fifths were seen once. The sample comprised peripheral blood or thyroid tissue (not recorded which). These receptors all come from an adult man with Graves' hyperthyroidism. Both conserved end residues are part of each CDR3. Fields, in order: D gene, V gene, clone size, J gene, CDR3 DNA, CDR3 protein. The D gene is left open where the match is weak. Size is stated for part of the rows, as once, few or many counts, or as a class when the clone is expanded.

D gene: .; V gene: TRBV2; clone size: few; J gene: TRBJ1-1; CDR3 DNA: TGTGCCAGCAGTCCCGGGTCCGGGACAACGAACACTGAAGCTTTCTTT; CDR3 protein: CASSPGSGTTNTEAFF
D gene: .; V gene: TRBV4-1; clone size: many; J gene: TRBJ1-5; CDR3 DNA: TGCGCCAGCAGCCGTACTAGTTCTTACAATCAGCCCCAGCATTTT; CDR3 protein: CASSRTSSYNQPQHF
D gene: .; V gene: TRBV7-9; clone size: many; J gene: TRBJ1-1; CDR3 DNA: TGTGCCAGCAGCCCTCCAACAGGGCCGCTCAGGGCTTTCTTT; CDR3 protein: CASSPPTGPLRAFF
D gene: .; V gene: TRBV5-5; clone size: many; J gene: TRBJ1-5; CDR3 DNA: TGTGCCAGCAGCTCCTTACCGAGCAATCAGCCCCAGCATTTT; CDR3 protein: CASSSLPSNQPQHF
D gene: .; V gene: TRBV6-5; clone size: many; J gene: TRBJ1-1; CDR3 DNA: TGTGCCAGCAGTTACTCGATGGCTAACACTGAAGCTTTCTTT; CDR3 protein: CASSYSMANTEAFF
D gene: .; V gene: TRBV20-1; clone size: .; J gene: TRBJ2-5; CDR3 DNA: TGCAGTGCTAGAGAACTCGGGATGGAAGAGACCCAGTACTTC; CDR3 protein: CSARELGMEETQYF
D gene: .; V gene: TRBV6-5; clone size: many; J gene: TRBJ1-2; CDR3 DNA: TGTGCCAGCAGTTACTCAACCCCGGGACGGATCCTCTTC; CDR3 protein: CASSYSTPGRILF
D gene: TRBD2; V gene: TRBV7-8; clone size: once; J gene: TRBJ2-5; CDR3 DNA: TGTGCCAGCAGCCCGGGCCCAGCGGGGGGGCCTGGGGAGACCCAGTACTTC; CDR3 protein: CASSPGPAGGPGETQYF
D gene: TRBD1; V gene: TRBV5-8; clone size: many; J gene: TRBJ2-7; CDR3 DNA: TGTGCCAGCAGCTTGGAGCCAGGGGGTTACGAGCAGTACTTC; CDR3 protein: CASSLEPGGYEQYF
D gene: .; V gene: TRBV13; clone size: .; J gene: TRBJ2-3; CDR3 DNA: TGTGCCAGCAGCTCGACTAGGGCGGGAAGGGACCATACGCAGTATTTT; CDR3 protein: CASSSTRAGRDHTQYF
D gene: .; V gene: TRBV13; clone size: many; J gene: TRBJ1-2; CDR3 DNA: TGTGCCAGCAGCCAGACAGGAGTCTATGGCTACACCTTC; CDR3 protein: CASSQTGVYGYTF
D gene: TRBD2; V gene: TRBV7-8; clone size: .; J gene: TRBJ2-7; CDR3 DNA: TGTGCCAGCAGTCACGGGACTAGCGCCGAGCAGTACTTC; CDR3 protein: CASSHGTSAEQYF
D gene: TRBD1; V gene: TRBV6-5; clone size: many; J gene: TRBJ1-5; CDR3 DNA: TGTGCCAGCAGACCACAGGGGGTGAATCAGCCCCAGCATTTT; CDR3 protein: CASRPQGVNQPQHF
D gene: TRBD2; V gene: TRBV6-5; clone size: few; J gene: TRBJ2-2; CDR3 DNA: TGTGCCAGCAGTTACCTCCTACCGGGAGCGGGAGGGGAGCTGTTTTTT; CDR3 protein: CASSYLLPGAGGELFF
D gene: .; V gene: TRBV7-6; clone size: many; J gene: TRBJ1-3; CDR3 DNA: TGTGCCAGCAGCCTGGACCGAGGGGACACCATATATTTT; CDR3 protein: CASSLDRGDTIYF
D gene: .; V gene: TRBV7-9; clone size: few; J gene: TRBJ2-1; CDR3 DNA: TGTGCCAGCAGCCGGCCGGACTACTCCTACAATGAGCAGTTCTTC; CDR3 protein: CASSRPDYSYNEQFF
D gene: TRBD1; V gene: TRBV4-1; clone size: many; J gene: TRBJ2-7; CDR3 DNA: TGCGCCAGCAGCCAAGACCCAACAGGGGCCAGCGAGCAGTACTTC; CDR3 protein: CASSQDPTGASEQYF
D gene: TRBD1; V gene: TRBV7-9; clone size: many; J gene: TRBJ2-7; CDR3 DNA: TGTGCCAGCAGCAGCTCAGGGGGCGCTTACTACGAGCAGTACTTC; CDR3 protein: CASSSSGGAYYEQYF
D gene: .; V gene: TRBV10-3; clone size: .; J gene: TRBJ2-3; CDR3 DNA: TGTGCCATCAGTGAAAGTGTGGGAGTCGCAGATACGCAGTATTTT; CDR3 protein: CAISESVGVADTQYF
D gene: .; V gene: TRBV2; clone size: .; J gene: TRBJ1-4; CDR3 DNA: TGTGCCAGCAGGCCGGGTAGGCGACTGTTTTTT; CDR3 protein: CASRPGRRLFF
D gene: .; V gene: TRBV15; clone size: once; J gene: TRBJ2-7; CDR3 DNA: TGTGCCACCAGCAGCCAAGGGGCTCCGCCGCTATACGAGCAGTACTTC; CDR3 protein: CATSSQGAPPLYEQYF
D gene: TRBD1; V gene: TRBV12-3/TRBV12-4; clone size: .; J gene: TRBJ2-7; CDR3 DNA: TGTGCCAGCAGTCGAAAGGACAGGGGCTACGAGCAGTACTTC; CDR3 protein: CASSRKDRGYEQYF
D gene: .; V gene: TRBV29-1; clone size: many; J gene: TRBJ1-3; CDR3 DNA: TGCAGCGTTGTGGTGACAGCTGGAAACACCATATATTTT; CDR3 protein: CSVVVTAGNTIYF
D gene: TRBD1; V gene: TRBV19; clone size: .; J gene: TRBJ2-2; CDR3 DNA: TGTGCCAGTAGTAAAGGGACAGGGTGGTTTCCGAACACCGGGGAGCTGTTTTTT; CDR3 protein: CASSKGTGWFPNTGELFF
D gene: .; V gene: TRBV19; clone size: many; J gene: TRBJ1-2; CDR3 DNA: TGTGCCAGTAGTATCGGCAGGCACGAGCATGGCTACACCTTC; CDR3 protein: CASSIGRHEHGYTF
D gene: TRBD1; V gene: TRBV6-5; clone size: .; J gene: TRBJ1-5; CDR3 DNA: TGTGCCAGCAGTTACTCGAGATGGGACAGGGGGCATCATCAGCCCCAGCATTTT; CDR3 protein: CASSYSRWDRGHHQPQHF
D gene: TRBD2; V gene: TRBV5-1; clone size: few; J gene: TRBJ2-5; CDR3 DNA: TGCGCCAGCAGCTCTGGACTAGCGGGAGGGCCGTTGAGTGAGACCCAGTACTTC; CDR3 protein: CASSSGLAGGPLSETQYF
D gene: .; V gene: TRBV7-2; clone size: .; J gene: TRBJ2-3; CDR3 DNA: TGTGCCAGCAGCTTAGCGGGGATCGGCCCTAGCACAGATACGCAGTATTTT; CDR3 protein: CASSLAGIGPSTDTQYF
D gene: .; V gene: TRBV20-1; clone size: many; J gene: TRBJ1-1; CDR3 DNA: TGCAGTGCTAGCCCTGGACAGTCCATGAACACTGAAGCTTTCTTT; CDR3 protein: CSASPGQSMNTEAFF
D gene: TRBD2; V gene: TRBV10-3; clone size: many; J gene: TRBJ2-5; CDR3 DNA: TGTGCCATCAGTGGGCCTAGCGGGATCGGCGAGACCCAGTACTTC; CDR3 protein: CAISGPSGIGETQYF
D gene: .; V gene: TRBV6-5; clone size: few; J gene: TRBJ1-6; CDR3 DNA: TGTGCCAGCAGGGAAGTCGTTAATTCACCCCTCCACTTT; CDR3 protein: CASREVVNSPLHF
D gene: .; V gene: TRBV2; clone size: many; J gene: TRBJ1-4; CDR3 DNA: TGTGCCAGCAGTGACCGGGACAAACCCTCAACTAATGAAAAACTGTTTTTT; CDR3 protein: CASSDRDKPSTNEKLFF
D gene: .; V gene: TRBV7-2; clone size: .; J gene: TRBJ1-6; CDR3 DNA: TGTGCCAGCAGCTTTTGGGGGGGCGGCAATTCACCCCTCCACTTT; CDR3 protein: CASSFWGGGNSPLHF
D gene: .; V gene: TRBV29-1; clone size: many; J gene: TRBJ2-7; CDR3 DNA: TGCAGCGTTGAAGTCGACAGTAGTTCGGTGCAGTACTTC; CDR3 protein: CSVEVDSSSVQYF
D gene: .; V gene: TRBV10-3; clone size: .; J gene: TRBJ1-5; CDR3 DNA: TGTGCCATCAGTGAGTTCTCTAGACAAGAGACCCAGCATTTT; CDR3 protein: CAISEFSRQETQHF
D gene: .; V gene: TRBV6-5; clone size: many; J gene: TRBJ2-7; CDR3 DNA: TGTGCCAGCAGTTACTCGCGAGGTTCCTCCTACGAGCAGTACTTC; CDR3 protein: CASSYSRGSSYEQYF
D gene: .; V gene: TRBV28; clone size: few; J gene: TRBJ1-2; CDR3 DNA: TGTGCCACCGAAACAGGGCCAGCGGGCTACACCTTC; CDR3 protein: CATETGPAGYTF
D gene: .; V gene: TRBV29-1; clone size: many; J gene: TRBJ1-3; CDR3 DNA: TGCAGCGGCTACAGTACCGGAAACACCATATATTTT; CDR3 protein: CSGYSTGNTIYF
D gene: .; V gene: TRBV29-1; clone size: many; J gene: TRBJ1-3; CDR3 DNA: TGCAGCGTTGAGTACTCTGGAAACACCATATATTTT; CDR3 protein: CSVEYSGNTIYF
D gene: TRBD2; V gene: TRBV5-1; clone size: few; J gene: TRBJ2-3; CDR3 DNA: TGCGCCAGCAGCCCGGGACTAGCTGTTGCTGATACGCAGTATTTT; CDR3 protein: CASSPGLAVADTQYF
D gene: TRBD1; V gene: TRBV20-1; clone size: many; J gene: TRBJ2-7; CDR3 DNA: TGCAGTGCTAGAGATAACAGGGGGAGTTTATACGAGCAGTACTTC; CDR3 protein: CSARDNRGSLYEQYF
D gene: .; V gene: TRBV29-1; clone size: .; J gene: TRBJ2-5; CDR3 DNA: TGCAGCGGGGGGGACAGCAGCAATCAGCCCCAGTACTTC; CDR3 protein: CSGGDSSNQPQYF
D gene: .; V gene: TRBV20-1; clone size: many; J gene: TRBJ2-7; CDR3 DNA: TGCAGTGCTAGATCTCCCTGGGATACCGGGAGCTCCTACGAGCAGTACTTC; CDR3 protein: CSARSPWDTGSSYEQYF
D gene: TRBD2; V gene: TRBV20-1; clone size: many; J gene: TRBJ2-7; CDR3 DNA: TGCAGTGCAACCGCTAGCGGGAGCTCCTACGAGCAGTACTTC; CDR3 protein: CSATASGSSYEQYF
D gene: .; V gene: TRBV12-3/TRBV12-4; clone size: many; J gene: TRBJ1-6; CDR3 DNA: TGTGCCAGCAGTTTAGGGGGTTCTTCACCCCTCCACTTT; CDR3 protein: CASSLGGSSPLHF
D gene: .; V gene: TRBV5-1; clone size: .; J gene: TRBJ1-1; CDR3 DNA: TGCGCCAGCAGCCCCATGGACCGTCCCCTTGGCACTGAAGCTTTCTTT; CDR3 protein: CASSPMDRPLGTEAFF
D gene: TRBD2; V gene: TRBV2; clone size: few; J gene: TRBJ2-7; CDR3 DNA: TGTGCCAGCAGTCCTTGGACTAGCGGGACCGGCCAGTACTTC; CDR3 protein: CASSPWTSGTGQYF